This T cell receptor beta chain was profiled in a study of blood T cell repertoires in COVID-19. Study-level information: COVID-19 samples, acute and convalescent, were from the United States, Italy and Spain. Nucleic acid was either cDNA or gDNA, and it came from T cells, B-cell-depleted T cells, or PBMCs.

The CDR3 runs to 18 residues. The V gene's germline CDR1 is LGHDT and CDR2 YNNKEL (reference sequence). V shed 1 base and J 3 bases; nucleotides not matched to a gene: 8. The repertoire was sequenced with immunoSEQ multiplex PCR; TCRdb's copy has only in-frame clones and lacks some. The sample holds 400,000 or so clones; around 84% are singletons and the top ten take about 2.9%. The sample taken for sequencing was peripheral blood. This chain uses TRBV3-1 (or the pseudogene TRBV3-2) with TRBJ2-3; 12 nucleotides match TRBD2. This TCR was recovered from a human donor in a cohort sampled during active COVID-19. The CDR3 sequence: CASSQGLLAGGRTDTQYF. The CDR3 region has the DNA TGTGCCAGCAGCCAAGGACTCCTAGCGGGGGGGAGAACAGATACGCAGTATTTT.